This TCR beta chain emerged from a study of blood T cell repertoires in COVID-19. About the research overall: COVID-19 samples collected from the United States, Italy and Spain covered acute and convalescent phases.

The V gene lost 5 bases and the J gene lost 7 bases, with 12 bases spanning the gap. Germline CDR1 reads SGHVS; CDR2 reads FQNEAQ. This CDR3 has 13 amino acids. Per the original data handling: Amplification of reference gene primers was used by the study to estimate nucleated cell counts. Repertoires were generated with immunoSEQ multiplex PCR, while TCRdb's copy carries only in-frame clones and drops some. D and trimming were read from the DNA, whereas the V and J calls and clone size are those reported in that table. The sample carries approximately 200,000 clones, approximately 85% recorded once. The source of this sequence is a man in his 60s with acute or convalescent COVID-19. Sequenced: peripheral blood. V is TRBV7-8 and J is TRBJ1-5; D is perhaps TRBD1 (5 bases). In DNA, the CDR3 is TGTGCCAGCAGCCGAGGGGCAGGACAGCCCCAGCATTTT. The encoded protein is CASSRGAGQPQHF.